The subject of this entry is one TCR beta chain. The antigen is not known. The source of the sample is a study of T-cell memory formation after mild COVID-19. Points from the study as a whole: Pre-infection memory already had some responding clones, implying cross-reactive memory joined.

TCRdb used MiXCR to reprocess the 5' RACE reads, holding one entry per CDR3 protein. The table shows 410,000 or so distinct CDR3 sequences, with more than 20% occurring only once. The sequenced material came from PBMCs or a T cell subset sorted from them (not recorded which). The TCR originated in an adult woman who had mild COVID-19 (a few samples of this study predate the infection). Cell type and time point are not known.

The CDR3 sequence: CASSPDLLAGGHEQFF. In DNA, the CDR3 is TGTGCCAGCAGCCCAGATCTCCTAGCGGGAGGGCATGAGCAGTTCTTC. This chain connects TRBV4-2 to TRBJ2-1; 12 bases are shared with TRBD2. The J segment lost 8 bases and the V segment lost 4 bases, leaving 9 bases of the junction unmatched. The germline V gene encodes CDR1 LGHNA and CDR2 YNFKEQ. CDR3 length equals 16 residues.